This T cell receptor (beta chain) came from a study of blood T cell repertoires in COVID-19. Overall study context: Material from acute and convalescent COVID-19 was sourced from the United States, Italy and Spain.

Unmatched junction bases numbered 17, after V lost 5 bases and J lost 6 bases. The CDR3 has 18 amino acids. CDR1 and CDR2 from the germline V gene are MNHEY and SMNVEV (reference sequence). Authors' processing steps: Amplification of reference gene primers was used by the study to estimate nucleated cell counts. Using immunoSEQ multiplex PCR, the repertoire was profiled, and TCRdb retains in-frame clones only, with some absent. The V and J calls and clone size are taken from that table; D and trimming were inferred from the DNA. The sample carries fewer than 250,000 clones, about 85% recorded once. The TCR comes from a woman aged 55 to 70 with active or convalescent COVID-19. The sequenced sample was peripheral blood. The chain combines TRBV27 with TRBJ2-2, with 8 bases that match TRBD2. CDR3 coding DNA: TGTGCCAGCAGTCCCCTGGTTAGCGGGGAGGGCTTTGCCGGGGAGCTGTTTTTT. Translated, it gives CASSPLVSGEGFAGELFF.